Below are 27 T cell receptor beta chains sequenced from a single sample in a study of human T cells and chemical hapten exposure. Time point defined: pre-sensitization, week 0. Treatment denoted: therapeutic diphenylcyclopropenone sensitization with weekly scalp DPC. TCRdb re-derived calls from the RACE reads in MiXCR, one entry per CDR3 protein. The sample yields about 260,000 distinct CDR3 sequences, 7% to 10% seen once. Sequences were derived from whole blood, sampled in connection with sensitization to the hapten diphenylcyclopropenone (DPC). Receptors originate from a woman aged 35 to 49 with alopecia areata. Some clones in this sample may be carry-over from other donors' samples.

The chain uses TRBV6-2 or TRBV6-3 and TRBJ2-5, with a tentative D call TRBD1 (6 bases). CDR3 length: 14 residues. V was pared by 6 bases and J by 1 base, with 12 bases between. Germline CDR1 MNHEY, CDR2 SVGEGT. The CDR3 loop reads CASRPQGIQETQYF. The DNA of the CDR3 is TGTGCCAGCAGACCACAGGGAATCCAAGAGACCCAGTACTTC.

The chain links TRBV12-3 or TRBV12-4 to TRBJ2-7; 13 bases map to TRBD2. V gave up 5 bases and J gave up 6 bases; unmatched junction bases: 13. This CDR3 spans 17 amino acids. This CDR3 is CASSLSPLAGGPVEQYF. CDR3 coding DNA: TGTGCCAGCAGTCTCTCTCCACTAGCGGGAGGGCCCGTCGAGCAGTACTTC.

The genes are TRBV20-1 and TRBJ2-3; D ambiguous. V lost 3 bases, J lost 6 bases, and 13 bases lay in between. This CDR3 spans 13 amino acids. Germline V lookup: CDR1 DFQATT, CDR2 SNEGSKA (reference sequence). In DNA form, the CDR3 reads TGCAGTGCTAGGATTGGTGTTGGGGATACGCAGTATTTT. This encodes CSARIGVGDTQYF.

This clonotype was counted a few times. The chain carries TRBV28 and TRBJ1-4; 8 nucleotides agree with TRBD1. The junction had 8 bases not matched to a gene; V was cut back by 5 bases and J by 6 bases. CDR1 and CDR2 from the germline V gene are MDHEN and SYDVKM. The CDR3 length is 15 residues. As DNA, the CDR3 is TGTGCCAGCAGTCCGCAGGGGGCAGGCGATGAAAAACTGTTTTTT. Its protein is CASSPQGAGDEKLFF.

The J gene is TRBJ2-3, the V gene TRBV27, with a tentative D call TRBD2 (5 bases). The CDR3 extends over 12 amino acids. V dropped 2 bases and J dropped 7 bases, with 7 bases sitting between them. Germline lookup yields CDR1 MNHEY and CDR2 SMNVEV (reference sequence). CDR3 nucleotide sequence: TGTGCCAGCAGTTTAAGGACTCATACGCAGTATTTT. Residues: CASSLRTHTQYF.

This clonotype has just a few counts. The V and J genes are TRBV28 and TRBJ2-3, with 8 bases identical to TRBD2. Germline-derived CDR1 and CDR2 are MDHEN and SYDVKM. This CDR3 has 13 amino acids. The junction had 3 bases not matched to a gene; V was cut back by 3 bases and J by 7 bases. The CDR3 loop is CASSFSGTNTQYF. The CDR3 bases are TGTGCCAGCAGTTTTAGCGGGACGAATACGCAGTATTTT.

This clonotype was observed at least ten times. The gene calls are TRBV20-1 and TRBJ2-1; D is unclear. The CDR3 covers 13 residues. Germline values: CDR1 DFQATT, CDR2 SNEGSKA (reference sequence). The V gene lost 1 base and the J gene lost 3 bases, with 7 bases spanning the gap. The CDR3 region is CSARGRVYNEQFF. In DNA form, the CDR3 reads TGCAGTGCTAGAGGTCGGGTCTACAATGAGCAGTTCTTC.

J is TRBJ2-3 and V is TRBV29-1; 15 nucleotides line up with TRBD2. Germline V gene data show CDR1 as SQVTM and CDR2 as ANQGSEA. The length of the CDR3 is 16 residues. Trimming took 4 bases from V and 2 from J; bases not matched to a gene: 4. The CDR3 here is CSVGRTSGRATDTQYF. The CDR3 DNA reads TGCAGCGTTGGACGGACTAGCGGGAGGGCCACAGATACGCAGTATTTT.

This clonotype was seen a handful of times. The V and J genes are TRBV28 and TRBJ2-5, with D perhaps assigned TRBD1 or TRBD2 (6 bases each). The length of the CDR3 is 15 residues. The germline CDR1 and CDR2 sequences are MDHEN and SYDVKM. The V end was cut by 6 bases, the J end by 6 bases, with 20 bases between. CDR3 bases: TGTGCCAGCAGGGGGGGACATTCGCCAGCAAAGACCCAGTACTTC. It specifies CASRGGHSPAKTQYF. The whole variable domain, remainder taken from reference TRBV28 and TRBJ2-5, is DVKVTQSSRYLVKRTGEKVFLECVQDMDHENMFWYRQDPGLGLRLIYFSYDVKMKEKGDIPEGYSVSREKKERFSLILESASTNQTSMYLCASRGGHSPAKTQYFGPGTRLLVL.

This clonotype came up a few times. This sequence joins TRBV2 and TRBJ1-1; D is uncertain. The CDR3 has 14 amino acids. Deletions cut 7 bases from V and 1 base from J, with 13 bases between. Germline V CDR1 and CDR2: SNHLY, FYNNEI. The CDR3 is CASTPREGNTEAFF. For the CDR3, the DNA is TGTGCCAGCACCCCCCGAGAGGGGAACACTGAAGCTTTCTTT.

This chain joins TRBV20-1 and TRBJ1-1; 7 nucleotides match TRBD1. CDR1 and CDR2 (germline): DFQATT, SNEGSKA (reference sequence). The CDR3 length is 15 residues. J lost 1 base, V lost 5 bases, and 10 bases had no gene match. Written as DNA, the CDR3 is TGCAGTGCTGAAGAGCGGGACAGCTGGAACACTGAAGCTTTCTTT. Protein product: CSAEERDSWNTEAFF.

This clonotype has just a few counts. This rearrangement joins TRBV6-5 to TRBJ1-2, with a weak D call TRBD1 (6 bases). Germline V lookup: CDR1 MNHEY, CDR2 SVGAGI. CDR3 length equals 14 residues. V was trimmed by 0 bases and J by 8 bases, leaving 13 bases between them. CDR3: CASSYSNEGEGYTF. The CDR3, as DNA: TGTGCCAGCAGTTACTCGAACGAGGGGGAGGGCTACACCTTC.

This CDR3 is CSAGDSFYGYTF. Written as DNA, the CDR3 is TGCAGTGCTGGGGACAGCTTCTATGGCTACACCTTC. The rearrangement links TRBV20-1 to TRBJ1-2, with 7 bases lining up with TRBD1. This CDR3 comprises 12 residues. After removal of 5 bases from V and 4 bases from J, the junction contained 4 bases not matched to a gene. Germline V CDR1 and CDR2: DFQATT, SNEGSKA (reference sequence).

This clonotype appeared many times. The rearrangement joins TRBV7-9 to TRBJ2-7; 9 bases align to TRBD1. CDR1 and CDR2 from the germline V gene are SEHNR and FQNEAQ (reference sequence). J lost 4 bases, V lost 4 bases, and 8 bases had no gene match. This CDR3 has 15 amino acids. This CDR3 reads CASSSTRDRAYEQYF. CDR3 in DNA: TGTGCCAGCAGCTCCACCCGGGACAGGGCGTACGAGCAGTACTTC.

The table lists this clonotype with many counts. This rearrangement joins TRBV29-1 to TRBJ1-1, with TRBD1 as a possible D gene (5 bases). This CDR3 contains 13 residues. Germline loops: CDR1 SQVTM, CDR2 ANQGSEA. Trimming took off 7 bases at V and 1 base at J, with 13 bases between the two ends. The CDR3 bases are TGCAGCGGCTCGGGACTCCAGAACACTGAAGCTTTCTTT. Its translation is CSGSGLQNTEAFF.

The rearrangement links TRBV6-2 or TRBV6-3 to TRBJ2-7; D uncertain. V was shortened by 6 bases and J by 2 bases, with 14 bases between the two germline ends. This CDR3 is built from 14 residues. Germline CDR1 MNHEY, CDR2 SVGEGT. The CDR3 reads CASRGSSGPYEQYF. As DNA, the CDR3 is TGTGCCAGCAGGGGGTCCTCCGGCCCCTACGAGCAGTACTTC.

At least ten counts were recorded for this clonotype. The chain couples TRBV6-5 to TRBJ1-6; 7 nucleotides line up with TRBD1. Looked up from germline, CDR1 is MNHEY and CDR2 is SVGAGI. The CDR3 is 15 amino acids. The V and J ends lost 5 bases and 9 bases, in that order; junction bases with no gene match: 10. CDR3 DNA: TGTGCCAGCAGTACCTCGACAGGGCTCGGTTCACCCCTCCACTTT. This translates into CASSTSTGLGSPLHF.

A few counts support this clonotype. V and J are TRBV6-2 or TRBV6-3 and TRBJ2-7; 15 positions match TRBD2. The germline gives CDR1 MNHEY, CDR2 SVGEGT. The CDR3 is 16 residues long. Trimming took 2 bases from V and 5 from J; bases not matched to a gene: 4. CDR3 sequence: CASSYGTSGRIDEQYF. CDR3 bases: TGTGCCAGCAGTTACGGGACTAGCGGGAGGATTGACGAGCAGTACTTC.

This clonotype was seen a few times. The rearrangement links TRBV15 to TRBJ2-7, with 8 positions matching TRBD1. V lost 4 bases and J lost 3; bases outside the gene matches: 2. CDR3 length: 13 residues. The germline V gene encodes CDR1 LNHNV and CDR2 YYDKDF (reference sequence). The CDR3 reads CATSTGQGYEQYF. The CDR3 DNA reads TGTGCCACCAGCACAGGACAGGGCTACGAGCAGTACTTC.

The CDR3 protein is CASSRGTNPTEAFF. In DNA, the CDR3 is TGTGCCAGCAGCCGTGGGACGAATCCCACTGAAGCTTTCTTT. V and J are TRBV7-3 and TRBJ1-1, with D perhaps TRBD1 (5 bases). Germline V gene lookup returns CDR1 SGHTA and CDR2 FQGTGA. Trimming left V 5 bases short and J 4 bases short, with 14 bases between. The CDR3 consists of 14 residues.

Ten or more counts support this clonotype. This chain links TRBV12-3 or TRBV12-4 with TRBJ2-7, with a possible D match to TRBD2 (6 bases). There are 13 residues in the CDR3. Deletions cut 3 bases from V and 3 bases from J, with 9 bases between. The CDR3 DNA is TGTGCCAGCAGTTTGCGGAGGGACTACGAGCAGTACTTC. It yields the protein CASSLRRDYEQYF.

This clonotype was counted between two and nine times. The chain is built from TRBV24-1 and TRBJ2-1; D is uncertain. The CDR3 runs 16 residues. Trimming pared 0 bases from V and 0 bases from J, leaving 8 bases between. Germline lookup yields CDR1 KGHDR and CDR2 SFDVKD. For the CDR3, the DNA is TGTGCCACCAGTGATTTGGGCGGAAGCTCCTACAATGAGCAGTTCTTC. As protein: CATSDLGGSSYNEQFF.

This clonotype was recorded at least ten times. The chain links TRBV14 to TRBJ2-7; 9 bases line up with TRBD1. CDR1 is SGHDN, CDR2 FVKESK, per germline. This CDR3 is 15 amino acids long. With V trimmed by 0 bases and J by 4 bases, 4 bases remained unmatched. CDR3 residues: CASSQEGQGWYEQYF. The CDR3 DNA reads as TGTGCCAGCAGCCAAGAGGGACAGGGTTGGTACGAGCAGTACTTC.

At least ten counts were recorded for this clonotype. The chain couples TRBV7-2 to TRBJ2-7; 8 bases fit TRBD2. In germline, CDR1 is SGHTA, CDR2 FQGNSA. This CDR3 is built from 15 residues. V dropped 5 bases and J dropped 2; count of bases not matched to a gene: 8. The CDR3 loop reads CASSPGLAETYEQYF. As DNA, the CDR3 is TGTGCCAGCAGCCCCGGACTAGCCGAGACCTACGAGCAGTACTTC.

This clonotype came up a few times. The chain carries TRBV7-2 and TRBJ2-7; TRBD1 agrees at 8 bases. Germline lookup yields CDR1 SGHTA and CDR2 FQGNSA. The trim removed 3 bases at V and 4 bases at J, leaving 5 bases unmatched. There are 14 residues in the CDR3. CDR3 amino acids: CASSLGQELYEQYF. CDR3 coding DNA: TGTGCCAGCAGCTTGGGACAGGAGTTGTACGAGCAGTACTTC. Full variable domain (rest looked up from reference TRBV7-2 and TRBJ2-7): GAGVSQSPSNKVTEKGKDVELRCDPISGHTALYWYRQSLGQGLEFLIYFQGNSAPDKSGLPSDRFSAERTGGSVSTLTIQRTQQEDSAVYLCASSLGQELYEQYFGPGTRLTVT.

CDR3 region: CASSLTGRGPAYNEQFF. The CDR3, as DNA: TGTGCCAGCAGCCTAACTGGGAGGGGCCCAGCCTACAATGAGCAGTTCTTC. The rearrangement links TRBV28 to TRBJ2-1; TRBD2 aligns across 7 bases. The CDR3 is made up of 17 amino acids. V lost 6 bases, J lost 2 bases, and 13 bases stayed unmatched. Germline assignment: CDR1 MDHEN and CDR2 SYDVKM.

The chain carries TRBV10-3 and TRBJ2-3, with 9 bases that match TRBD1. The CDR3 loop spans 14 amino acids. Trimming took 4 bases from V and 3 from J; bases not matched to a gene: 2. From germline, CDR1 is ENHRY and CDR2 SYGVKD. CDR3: CAISGTGATDTQYF. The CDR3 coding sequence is TGTGCCATCAGTGGGACAGGGGCAACAGATACGCAGTATTTT.